Given below is one T cell receptor beta chain in context. Its antigen is unidentified. The data are from a study of beta chain features in type 1 diabetes. On the study more broadly: Patients and healthy donors were similar in age, gender and cell yields.

A CD45RO/CCR7/CD25/CD127/CD95/CD27 panel sorted naive, central memory, regulatory and stem cell-like memory CD4+ cells. Since all of the isolated RNA was reverse transcribed, expressed TCRB transcripts were what got sequenced. Method: immunoSEQ multiplex PCR; TCRdb's copy keeps in-frame clones and lacks some. Among some 350,000 clones listed, roughly 14% were seen once. J gave up 4 bases and V 7 bases, and 6 bases lay outside the gene matches. The CDR3 totals 14 residues. CDR1 is WSHSY and CDR2 is SAAADI in the germline V gene. Whole-study results and caveats: For type 1 diabetes patients, VDJ junctions showed fewer insertions and more deletions. A closer apparent resemblance between naive, central memory and Treg TCRB repertoires was seen in patients than in healthy donors. All four CD4+ subsets of Type 1 diabetes patients contained TCRB CDR3s that were moderately but significantly shorter.

This sequence was found in a woman between 18 and 30 years old with type 1 diabetes. Source material: naive CD4+ T cells from blood. The chain carries TRBV10-2 and TRBJ2-3, with TRBD2 matching over 9 bases. DNA of the CDR3: TGCGCCAGCAAGGCGGGAGGGCCCCCAGATACGCAGTATTTT. Its protein product is CASKAGGPPDTQYF.